This entry concerns a single TCR beta chain. What it binds is unknown. The CDR3 length is 16 residues. Germline CDR1 is GTSNPN and CDR2 is SVGIG (reference sequence). The germline V and J ends were trimmed by 0 bases and 10 bases, with 19 bases remaining between them. Here immunoSEQ multiplex PCR was the method, and the copy in TCRdb shows in-frame clones only, minus some. The profile shows just over 14,000 clones, over 55% of them singletons. This entry comes from a study of neoadjuvant anti-PD-1 for oral cavity cancer. Looking at the study overall: Patients without progression received a fourth nivolumab dose around day 43, then surgical resection on days 50-56.

Study observations and caveats: Pretreatment Treg/Th17 ratio correlated inversely with post-treatment tumor clonality.

Material: PBMCs, obtained before nivolumab (anti-PD-1) treatment. The chain is built from TRBV30 and TRBJ1-6; a possible D gene is TRBD1 (5 bases). The receptor comes from a person aged 35 to 85 with oral cavity squamous cell carcinoma. CDR3 loop: CAWSVGLAGMWSPLHF. The CDR3 DNA is TGTGCCTGGAGTGTAGGTTTGGCAGGGATGTGGTCACCCCTCCACTTT. Combining the CDR3 with reference TRBV30 and TRBJ1-6 gives the whole variable domain SQTIHQWPATLVQPVGSPLSLECTVEGTSNPNLYWYRQAAGRGLQLLFYSVGIGQISSEVPQNLSASRPQDRQFILSSKKLLLSDSGFYLCAWSVGLAGMWSPLHFGNGTRLTVT.